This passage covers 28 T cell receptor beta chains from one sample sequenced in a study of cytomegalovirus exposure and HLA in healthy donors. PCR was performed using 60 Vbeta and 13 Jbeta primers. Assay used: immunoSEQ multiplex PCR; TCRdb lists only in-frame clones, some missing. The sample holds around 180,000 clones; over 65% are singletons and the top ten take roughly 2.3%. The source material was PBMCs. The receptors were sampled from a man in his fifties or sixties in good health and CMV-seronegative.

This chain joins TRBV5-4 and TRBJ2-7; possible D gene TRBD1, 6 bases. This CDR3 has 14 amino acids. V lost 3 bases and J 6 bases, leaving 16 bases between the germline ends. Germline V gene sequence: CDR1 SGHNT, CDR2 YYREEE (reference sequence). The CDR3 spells CASSSADRNGEQYF. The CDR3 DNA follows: TGTGCCAGCAGCTCCGCCGACAGGAATGGCGAGCAGTACTTC.

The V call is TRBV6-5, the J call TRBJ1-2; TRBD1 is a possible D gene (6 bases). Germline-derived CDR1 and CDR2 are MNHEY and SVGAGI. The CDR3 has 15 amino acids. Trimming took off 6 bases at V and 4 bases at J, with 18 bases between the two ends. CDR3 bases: TGTGCCAGCAGCTTCGGACAGACCCAGGGCTATGGCTACACCTTC. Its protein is CASSFGQTQGYGYTF.

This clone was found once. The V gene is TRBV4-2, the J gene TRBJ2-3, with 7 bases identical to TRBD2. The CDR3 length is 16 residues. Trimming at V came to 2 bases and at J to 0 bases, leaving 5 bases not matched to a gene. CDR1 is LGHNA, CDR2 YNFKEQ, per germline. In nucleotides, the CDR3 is TGTGCCAGCAGCCAATTAAGCGGGGCTAGCACAGATACGCAGTATTTT. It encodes CASSQLSGASTDTQYF.

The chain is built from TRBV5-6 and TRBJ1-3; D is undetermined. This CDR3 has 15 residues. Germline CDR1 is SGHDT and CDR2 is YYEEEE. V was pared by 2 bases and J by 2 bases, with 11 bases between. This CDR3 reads CASSFRQAAGNTIYF. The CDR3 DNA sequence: TGTGCCAGCAGCTTCCGTCAGGCAGCTGGAAACACCATATATTTT.

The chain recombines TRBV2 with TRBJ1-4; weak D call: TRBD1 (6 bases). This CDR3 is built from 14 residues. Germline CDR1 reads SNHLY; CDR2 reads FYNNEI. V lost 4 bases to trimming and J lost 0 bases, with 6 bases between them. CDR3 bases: TGTGCCAGCAGTGGGACAGCAACTAATGAAAAACTGTTTTTT. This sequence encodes CASSGTATNEKLFF.

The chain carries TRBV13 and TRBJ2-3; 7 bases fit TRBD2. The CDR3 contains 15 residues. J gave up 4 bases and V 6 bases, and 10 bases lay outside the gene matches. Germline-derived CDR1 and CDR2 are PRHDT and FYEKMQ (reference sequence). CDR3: CASSSAGPAADTQYF. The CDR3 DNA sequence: TGTGCCAGCAGTTCAGCGGGACCAGCAGCAGATACGCAGTATTTT.

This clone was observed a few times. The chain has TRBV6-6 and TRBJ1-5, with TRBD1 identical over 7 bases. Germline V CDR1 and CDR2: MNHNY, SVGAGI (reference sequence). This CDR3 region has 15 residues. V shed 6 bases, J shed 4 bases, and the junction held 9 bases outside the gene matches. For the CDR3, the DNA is TGTGCCAGCAGAGCTTCAGGACAGGATAATCAGCCCCAGCATTTT. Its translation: CASRASGQDNQPQHF.

The CDR3 loop is CASRPGGDLEAFF. The CDR3 nucleotides read TGTGCCAGCAGGCCTGGAGGAGATCTGGAGGCTTTCTTT. V is TRBV27 and J is TRBJ1-1; unclear D gene. The CDR3 extends over 13 amino acids. With 6 bases removed from V and 11 bases from J, the gap between germline ends came to 19 bases. Looked up from germline, CDR1 is MNHEY and CDR2 is SMNVEV (reference sequence).

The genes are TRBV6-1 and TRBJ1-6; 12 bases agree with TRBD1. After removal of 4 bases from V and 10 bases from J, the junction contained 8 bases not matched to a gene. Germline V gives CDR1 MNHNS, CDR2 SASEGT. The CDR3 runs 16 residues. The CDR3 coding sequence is TGTGCCAGCAGTGCTTCGGGACAGGGGGCGCGGTCACCCCTCCACTTT. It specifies CASSASGQGARSPLHF.

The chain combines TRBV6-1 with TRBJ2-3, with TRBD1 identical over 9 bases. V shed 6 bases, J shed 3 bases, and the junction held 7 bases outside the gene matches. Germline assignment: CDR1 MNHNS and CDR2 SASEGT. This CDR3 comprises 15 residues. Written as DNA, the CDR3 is TGTGCCAGCAGCGCGGACAGGGGAATGACAGATACGCAGTATTTT. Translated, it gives CASSADRGMTDTQYF.

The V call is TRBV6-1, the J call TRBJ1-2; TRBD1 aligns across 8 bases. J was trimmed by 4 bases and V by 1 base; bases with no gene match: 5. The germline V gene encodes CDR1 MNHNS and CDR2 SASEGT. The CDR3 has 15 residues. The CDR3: CASSEGRGLLYGYTF. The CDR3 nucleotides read TGTGCCAGCAGTGAAGGCAGGGGGCTACTCTATGGCTACACCTTC.

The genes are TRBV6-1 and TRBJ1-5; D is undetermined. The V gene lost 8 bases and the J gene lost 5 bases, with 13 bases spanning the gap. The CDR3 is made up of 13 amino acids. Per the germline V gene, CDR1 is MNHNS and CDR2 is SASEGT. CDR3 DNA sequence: TGTGCCAGCCTCTTGAGAGGCGATCAGCCCCAGCATTTT. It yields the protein CASLLRGDQPQHF.

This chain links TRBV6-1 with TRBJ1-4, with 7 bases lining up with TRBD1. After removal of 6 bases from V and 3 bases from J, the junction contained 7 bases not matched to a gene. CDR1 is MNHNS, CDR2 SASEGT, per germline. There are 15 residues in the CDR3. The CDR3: CASRDTGTANEKLFF. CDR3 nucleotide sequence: TGTGCCAGCAGAGACACCGGGACAGCTAATGAAAAACTGTTTTTT.

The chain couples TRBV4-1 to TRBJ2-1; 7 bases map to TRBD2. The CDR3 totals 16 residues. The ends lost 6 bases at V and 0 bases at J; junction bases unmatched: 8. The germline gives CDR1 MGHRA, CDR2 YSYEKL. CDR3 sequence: CASRRTSGDSYNEQFF. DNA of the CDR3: TGCGCCAGCAGGCGAACAAGCGGGGACTCCTACAATGAGCAGTTCTTC.

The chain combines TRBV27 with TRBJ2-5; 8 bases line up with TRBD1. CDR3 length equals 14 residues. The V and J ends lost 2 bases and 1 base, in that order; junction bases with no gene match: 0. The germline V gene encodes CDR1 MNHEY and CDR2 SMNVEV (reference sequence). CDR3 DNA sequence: TGTGCCAGCAGTTTAGACAGGGGCCAAGAGACCCAGTACTTC. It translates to CASSLDRGQETQYF.

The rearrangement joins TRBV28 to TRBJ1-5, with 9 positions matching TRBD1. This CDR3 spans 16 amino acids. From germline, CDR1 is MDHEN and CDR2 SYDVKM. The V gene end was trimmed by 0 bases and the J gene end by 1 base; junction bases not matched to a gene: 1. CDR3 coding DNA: TGTGCCAGCAGTTTATGGGGACAGGGAAGCAATCAGCCCCAGCATTTT. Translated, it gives CASSLWGQGSNQPQHF.

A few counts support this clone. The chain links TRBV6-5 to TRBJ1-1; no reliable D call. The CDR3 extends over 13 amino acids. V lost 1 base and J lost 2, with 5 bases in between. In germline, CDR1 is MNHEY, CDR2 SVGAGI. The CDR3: CASSYYPNTEAFF. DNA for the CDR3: TGTGCCAGCAGTTACTATCCTAACACTGAAGCTTTCTTT.

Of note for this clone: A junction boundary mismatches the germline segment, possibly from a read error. Here the CDR3 DNA reads TGTGCCAGCAGTGGGGACAGGGGAAGCAATCAGCCCCAGAATTTT. Protein sequence: CASSGDRGSNQPQNF. V is TRBV2 and J is TRBJ1-5; the match to TRBD1 covers 10 bases. The CDR3 has 15 residues. Germline V lookup: CDR1 SNHLY, CDR2 FYNNEI.

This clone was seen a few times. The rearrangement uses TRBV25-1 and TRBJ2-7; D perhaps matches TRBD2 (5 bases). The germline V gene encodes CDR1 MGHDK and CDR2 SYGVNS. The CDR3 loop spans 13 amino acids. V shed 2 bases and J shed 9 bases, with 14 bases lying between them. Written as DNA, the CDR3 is TGTGCCAGCAGTGAAGACCGGGGTCCTCGGCAGTACTTC. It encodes CASSEDRGPRQYF.

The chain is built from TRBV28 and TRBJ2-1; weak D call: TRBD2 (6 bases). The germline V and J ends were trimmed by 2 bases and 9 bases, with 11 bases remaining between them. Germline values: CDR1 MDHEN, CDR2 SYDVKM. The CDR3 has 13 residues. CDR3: CASSLGSAGEQFF. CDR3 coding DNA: TGTGCCAGCAGTTTAGGCTCAGCGGGTGAGCAGTTCTTC.

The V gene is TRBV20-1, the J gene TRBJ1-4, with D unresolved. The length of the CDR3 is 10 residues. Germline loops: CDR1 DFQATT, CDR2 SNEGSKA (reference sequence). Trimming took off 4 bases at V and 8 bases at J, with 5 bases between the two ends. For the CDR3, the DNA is TGCAGTGCTATCGGGGAAAAACTGTTTTTT. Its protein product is CSAIGEKLFF.

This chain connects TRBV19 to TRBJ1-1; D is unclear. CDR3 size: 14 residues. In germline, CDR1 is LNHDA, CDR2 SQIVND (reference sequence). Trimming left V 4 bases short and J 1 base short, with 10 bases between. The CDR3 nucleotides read TGTGCCAGTAGTAAACCAGGAAGGAACACTGAAGCTTTCTTT. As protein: CASSKPGRNTEAFF.

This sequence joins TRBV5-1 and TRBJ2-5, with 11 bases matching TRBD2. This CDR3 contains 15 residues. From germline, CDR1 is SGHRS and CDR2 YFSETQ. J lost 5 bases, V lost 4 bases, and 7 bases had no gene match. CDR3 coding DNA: TGCGCCAGCAGCCCGGGACTAGCGGTGGGGGAGACCCAGTACTTC. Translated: CASSPGLAVGETQYF. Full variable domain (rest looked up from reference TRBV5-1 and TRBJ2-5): KAGVTQTPRYLIKTRGQQVTLSCSPISGHRSVSWYQQTPGQGLQFLFEYFSETQRNKGNFPGRFSGRQFSNSRSEMNVSTLELGDSALYLCASSPGLAVGETQYFGPGTRLLVL.

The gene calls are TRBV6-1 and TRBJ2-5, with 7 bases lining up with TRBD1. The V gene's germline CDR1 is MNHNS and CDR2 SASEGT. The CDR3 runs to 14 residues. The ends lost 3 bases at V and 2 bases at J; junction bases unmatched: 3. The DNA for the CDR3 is TGTGCCAGCAGTGATTACAGGGGTCAAGAGACCCAGTACTTC. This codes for CASSDYRGQETQYF.

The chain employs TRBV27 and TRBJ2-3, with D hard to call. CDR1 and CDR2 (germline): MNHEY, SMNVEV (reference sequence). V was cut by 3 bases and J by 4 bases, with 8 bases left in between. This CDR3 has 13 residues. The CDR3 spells CASSFSVADTQYF. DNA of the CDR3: TGTGCCAGCAGTTTTTCAGTGGCAGATACGCAGTATTTT.

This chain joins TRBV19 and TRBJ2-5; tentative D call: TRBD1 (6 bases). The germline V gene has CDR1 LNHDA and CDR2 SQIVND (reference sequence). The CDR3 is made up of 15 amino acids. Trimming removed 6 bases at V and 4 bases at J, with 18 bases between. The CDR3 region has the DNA TGTGCCAGTAGAGCCGGGACATTGGGGGCAGAGACCCAGTACTTC. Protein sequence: CASRAGTLGAETQYF.

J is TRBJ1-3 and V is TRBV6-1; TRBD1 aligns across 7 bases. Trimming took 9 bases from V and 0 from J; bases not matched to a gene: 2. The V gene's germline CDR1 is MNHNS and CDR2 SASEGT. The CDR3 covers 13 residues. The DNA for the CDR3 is TGTGCCAGAGGACAGGACTCTGGAAACACCATATATTTT. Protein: CARGQDSGNTIYF.

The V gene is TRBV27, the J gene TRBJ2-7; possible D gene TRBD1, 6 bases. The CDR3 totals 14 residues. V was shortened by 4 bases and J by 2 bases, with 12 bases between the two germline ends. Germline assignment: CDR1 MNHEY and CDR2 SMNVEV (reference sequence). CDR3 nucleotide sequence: TGTGCCAGCAGTTCCACAGGGAAGGCCTACGAGCAGTACTTC. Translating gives CASSSTGKAYEQYF.